This T cell receptor beta chain was found in a study of blood T cell repertoires in COVID-19. Study details: Sources were T cells, B-cell-depleted T cells, or PBMCs; the material itself was cDNA or gDNA.

Sequenced by immunoSEQ multiplex PCR; TCRdb stores in-frame clones only, minus some. This table holds over 100,000 clones, around 83% found once. The sample taken for sequencing was peripheral blood. The sequence was obtained from a woman over 75 with active or convalescent COVID-19.

This CDR3 reads CASSLVGGVAGNTIYF. In DNA form, the CDR3 reads TGCGCCAGCAGCTTGGTTGGGGGGGTTGCTGGAAACACCATATATTTT. The J gene is TRBJ1-3, the V gene TRBV5-1, with TRBD1 as a possible D gene (5 bases). There are 16 residues in the CDR3. V was clipped by 0 bases and J by 2 bases, with 12 bases between them. Germline V gene lookup returns CDR1 SGHRS and CDR2 YFSETQ. The whole variable domain, filled in from reference TRBV5-1 and TRBJ1-3, reads KAGVTQTPRYLIKTRGQQVTLSCSPISGHRSVSWYQQTPGQGLQFLFEYFSETQRNKGNFPGRFSGRQFSNSRSEMNVSTLELGDSALYLCASSLVGGVAGNTIYFGEGSWLTVV.